This T cell receptor (beta chain) came from a study of shared clonotypes between healthy human individuals. On the study more broadly: The donors, two women and a few men, were aged 18 to 49. A donor's plate count was three for CD4 naive and three for CD4 memory; CD8 naive had two and CD8 memory one.

The trim removed 6 bases at V and 0 bases at J, leaving 8 bases unmatched. The CDR3 totals 15 residues. Germline V gene data show CDR1 as SGHRS and CDR2 as YFSETQ. Data came from immunoSEQ multiplex PCR; TCRdb stores just in-frame clones and leaves some out. The sample contains around 1,100,000 clones, roughly 80% of which appear only once. This clone was recorded a few times. As yet, its antigen is unknown. Broader study findings: Shared clonotypes across all four donors exceeded non-shared ones in generation probability.

The sample was memory CD4+ T cells from PBMCs. The subset denotes: CD45RA-negative fraction. The gene calls are TRBV5-1 and TRBJ2-5; 7 bases fit TRBD1. The clonotype originates from a man younger than 30 in good health. Some clones in this sample may be carry-over from other donors' samples. The CDR3 DNA follows: TGCGCCAGCACCAGACAGACAGGGAACCAAGAGACCCAGTACTTC. Translating gives CASTRQTGNQETQYF.